Listed here are 6 T cell receptor beta chains from one sample, sequenced in a study of OX40 agonist ivuxolimab in advanced cancers. The data were produced by immunoSEQ multiplex PCR, yet TCRdb's version contains in-frame clones alone and is incomplete. Of about 68,000 clones in the sample, approximately 82% were seen once. The sample consisted of CD4+ or CD8+ T cells sorted from blood, taken in a trial of the OX40 agonist ivuxolimab. The origin of the receptors is an adult with an advanced solid tumor such as melanoma, head and neck, liver or kidney cancer.

This clone appeared a single time. The chain couples TRBV14 to TRBJ2-1; TRBD2 matches at 7 bases. Unmatched junction bases numbered 10, after V lost 8 bases and J lost 0 bases. The CDR3 is 16 residues long. The germline V gene has CDR1 SGHDN and CDR2 FVKESK. In DNA form, the CDR3 reads TGTGCCAGCGGCGTTCGGGGAGGGCGCTCCTACAATGAGCAGTTCTTC. Translated, it gives CASGVRGGRSYNEQFF.

The chain uses TRBV6-5 and TRBJ2-3, with D unresolved. The CDR3 is 13 residues long. Trimming took off 6 bases at V and 2 bases at J, with 9 bases between the two ends. Germline V gene data show CDR1 as MNHEY and CDR2 as SVGAGI. CDR3 sequence (DNA): TGTGCCAGCAGCTCCGCCTACACAGATACGCAGTATTTT. Translation: CASSSAYTDTQYF.

CDR3 sequence: CASSQDSGMGLAEAFF. In nucleotides, the CDR3 is TGTGCCAGCAGCCAAGATAGTGGTATGGGGTTGGCTGAAGCTTTCTTT. The chain recombines TRBV14 with TRBJ1-1; D ambiguous. V was pared by 0 bases and J by 6 bases, with 17 bases between. Germline V gene lookup returns CDR1 SGHDN and CDR2 FVKESK. The CDR3 length is 16 residues.

The chain employs TRBV6-5 and TRBJ2-3; TRBD2 aligns across 8 bases. The CDR3 totals 14 residues. The trim removed 6 bases at V and 3 bases at J, leaving 5 bases unmatched. The germline V gene has CDR1 MNHEY and CDR2 SVGAGI. In nucleotides, the CDR3 is TGTGCCAGCAGACAGAGCGGGAGTACAGATACGCAGTATTTT. Its translation is CASRQSGSTDTQYF.

This clone was seen a single time. CDR3 in amino acids: CASSVVISGANVLTF. For the CDR3, the DNA is TGTGCCAGCAGCGTAGTAATCTCTGGGGCCAACGTCCTGACTTTC. The chain uses TRBV9 and TRBJ2-6; D is ambiguous. From germline, CDR1 is SGDLS and CDR2 YYNGEE. This CDR3 contains 15 residues. V lost 0 bases to trimming and J lost 0 bases, with 4 bases between them. The full variable domain, in which reference TRBV9 and TRBJ2-6 provide the parts outside the CDR3, is DSGVTQTPKHLITATGQRVTLRCSPRSGDLSVYWYQQSLDQGLQFLIQYYNGEERAKGNILERFSAQQFPDLHSELNLSSLELGDSALYFCASSVVISGANVLTFGAGSRLTVL.

This chain links TRBV5-1 with TRBJ2-5, with 7 positions matching TRBD1. The germline V gene encodes CDR1 SGHRS and CDR2 YFSETQ. This CDR3 contains 13 residues. V lost 3 bases, J lost 5 bases, and 4 bases stayed unmatched. The CDR3 protein is CASSWGQLETQYF. CDR3 nucleotides: TGCGCCAGCAGCTGGGGACAGTTGGAGACCCAGTACTTC.